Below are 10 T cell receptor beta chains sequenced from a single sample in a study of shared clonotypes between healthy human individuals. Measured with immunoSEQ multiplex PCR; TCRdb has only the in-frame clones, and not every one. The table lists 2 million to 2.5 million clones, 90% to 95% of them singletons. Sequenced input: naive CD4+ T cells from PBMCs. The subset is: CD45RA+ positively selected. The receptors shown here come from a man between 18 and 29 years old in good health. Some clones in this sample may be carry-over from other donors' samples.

The CDR3, as DNA: TGTGCCAGTAGTATAGGGCTAGCGGCAGAGACCCAGTACTTC. This sequence encodes CASSIGLAAETQYF. This chain connects TRBV19 to TRBJ2-5; 7 bases match TRBD2. The CDR3 loop spans 14 amino acids. Germline CDR1 reads LNHDA; CDR2 reads SQIVND (reference sequence). V shed 1 base, J shed 4 bases, and the junction held 3 bases outside the gene matches.

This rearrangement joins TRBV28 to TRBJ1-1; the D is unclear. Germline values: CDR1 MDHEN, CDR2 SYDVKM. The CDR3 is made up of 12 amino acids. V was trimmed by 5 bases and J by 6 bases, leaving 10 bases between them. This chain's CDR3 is CASSHSRSEAFF. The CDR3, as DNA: TGTGCCAGCAGTCACTCGCGGTCTGAAGCTTTCTTT.

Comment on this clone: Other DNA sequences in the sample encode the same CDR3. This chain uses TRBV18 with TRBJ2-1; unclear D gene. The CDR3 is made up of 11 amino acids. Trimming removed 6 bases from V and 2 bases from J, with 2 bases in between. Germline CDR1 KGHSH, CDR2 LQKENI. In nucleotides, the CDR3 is TGTGCCAGCTCTCCCTACAATGAGCAGTTCTTC. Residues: CASSPYNEQFF. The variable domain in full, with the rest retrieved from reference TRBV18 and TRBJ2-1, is NAGVMQNPRHLVRRRGQEARLRCSPMKGHSHVYWYRQLPEEGLKFMVYLQKENIIDESGMPKERFSAEFPKEGPSILRIQQVVRGDSAAYFCASSPYNEQFFGPGTRLTVL.

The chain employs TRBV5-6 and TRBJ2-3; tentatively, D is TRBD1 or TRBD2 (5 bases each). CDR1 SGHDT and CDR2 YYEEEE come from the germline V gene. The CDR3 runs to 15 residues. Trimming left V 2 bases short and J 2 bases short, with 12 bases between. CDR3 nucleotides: TGTGCCAGCAGCTTAGCCGGGGCCTACACAGATACGCAGTATTTT. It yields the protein CASSLAGAYTDTQYF.

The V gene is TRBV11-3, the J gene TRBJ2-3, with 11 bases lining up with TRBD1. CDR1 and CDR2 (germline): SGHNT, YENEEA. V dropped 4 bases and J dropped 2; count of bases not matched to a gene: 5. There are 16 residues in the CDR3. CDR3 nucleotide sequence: TGTGCCAGCAGCTCGGGACAGGGGGTCATCACAGATACGCAGTATTTT. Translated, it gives CASSSGQGVITDTQYF.

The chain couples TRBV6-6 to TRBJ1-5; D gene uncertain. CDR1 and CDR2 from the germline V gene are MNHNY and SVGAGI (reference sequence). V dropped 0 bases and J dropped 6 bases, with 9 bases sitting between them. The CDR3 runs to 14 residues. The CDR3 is CASSYSYEGQPQHF. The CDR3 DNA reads TGTGCCAGCAGTTACTCGTATGAGGGTCAGCCCCAGCATTTT.

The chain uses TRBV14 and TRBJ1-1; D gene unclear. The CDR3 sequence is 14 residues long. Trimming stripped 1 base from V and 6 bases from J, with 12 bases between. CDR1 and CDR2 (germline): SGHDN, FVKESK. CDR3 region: CASSQVNRGAEAFF. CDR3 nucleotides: TGTGCCAGCAGCCAAGTCAACCGCGGCGCTGAAGCTTTCTTT.

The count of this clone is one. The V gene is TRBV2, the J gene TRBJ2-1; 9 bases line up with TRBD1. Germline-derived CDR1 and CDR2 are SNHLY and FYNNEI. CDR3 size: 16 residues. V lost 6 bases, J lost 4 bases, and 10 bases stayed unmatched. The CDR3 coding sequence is TGTGCCAGCAGAGCCATCACAGGGGGCGCTTACAATGAGCAGTTCTTC. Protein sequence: CASRAITGGAYNEQFF.

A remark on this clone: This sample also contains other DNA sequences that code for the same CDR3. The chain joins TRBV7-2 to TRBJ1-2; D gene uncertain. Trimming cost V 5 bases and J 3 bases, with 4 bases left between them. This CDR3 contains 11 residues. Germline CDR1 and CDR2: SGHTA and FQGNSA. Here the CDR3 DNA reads TGTGCCAGCAGCCCTTACTATGGCTACACCTTC. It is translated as CASSPYYGYTF. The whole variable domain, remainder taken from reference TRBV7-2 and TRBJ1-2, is GAGVSQSPSNKVTEKGKDVELRCDPISGHTALYWYRQSLGQGLEFLIYFQGNSAPDKSGLPSDRFSAERTGGSVSTLTIQRTQQEDSAVYLCASSPYYGYTFGSGTRLTVV.

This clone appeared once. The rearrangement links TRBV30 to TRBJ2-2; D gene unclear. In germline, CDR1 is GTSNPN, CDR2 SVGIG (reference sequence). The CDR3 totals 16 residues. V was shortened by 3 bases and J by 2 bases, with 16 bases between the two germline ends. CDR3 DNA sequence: TGTGCCTGGAGGATTGGATCAATCCCAAACACCGGGGAGCTGTTTTTT. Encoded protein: CAWRIGSIPNTGELFF.